This TCR beta chain was profiled in a study of T cells in Graves' hyperthyroidism and ophthalmopathy. PBMCs stemmed from about 9.5 ml fresh peripheral blood. CDR1 is SGHVS and CDR2 is FNYEAQ in the germline V gene. The CDR3 extends over 16 amino acids. Trimming removed 0 bases from V and 4 bases from J; junction bases left unmatched: 3. The source material, RNA transcripts, was used to amplify TCR beta CDR3 regions. Using the HTBI primer set, a first-round RT-PCR was run on the TCR CDR3. One entry per CDR3 protein results from TCRdb running MiXCR on the multiplex PCR reads. The data hold about 590,000 distinct CDR3 sequences, with roughly 14% observed a single time. This clonotype was seen ten or more times.

This clonotype originated in a woman aged 25 to 45 with Graves' hyperthyroidism. V and J are TRBV7-6 and TRBJ2-3, with 11 bases that match TRBD2. The sequencing sample was made of blood. The CDR3 loop is CASSLASGRAADTQYF. The CDR3, as DNA: TGTGCCAGCAGCTTAGCTAGCGGGAGGGCCGCAGATACGCAGTATTTT.